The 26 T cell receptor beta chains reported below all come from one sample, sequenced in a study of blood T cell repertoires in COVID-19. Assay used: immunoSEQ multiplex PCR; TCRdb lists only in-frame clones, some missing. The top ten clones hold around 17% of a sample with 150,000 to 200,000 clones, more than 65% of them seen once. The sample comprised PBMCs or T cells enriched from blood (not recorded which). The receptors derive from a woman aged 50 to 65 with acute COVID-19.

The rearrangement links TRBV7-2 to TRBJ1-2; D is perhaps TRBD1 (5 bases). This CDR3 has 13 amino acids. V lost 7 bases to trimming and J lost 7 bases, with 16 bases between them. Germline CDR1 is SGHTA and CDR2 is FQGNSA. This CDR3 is CASTPLGVRGYTF. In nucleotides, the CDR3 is TGTGCCAGCACCCCCCTAGGGGTACGTGGCTACACCTTC. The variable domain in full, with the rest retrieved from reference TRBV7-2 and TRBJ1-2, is GAGVSQSPSNKVTEKGKDVELRCDPISGHTALYWYRQSLGQGLEFLIYFQGNSAPDKSGLPSDRFSAERTGGSVSTLTIQRTQQEDSAVYLCASTPLGVRGYTFGSGTRLTVV.

For the CDR3, the DNA is TGTGCCAGCAGCCTCGTTGGCCTCACCTACGAGCAGTACGTC. Protein sequence: CASSLVGLTYEQYV. The chain is built from TRBV7-9 and TRBJ2-7, with D uncertain. Trimming pared 5 bases from V and 2 bases from J, leaving 13 bases between. This CDR3 comprises 14 residues. Germline assignment: CDR1 SEHNR and CDR2 FQNEAQ (reference sequence).

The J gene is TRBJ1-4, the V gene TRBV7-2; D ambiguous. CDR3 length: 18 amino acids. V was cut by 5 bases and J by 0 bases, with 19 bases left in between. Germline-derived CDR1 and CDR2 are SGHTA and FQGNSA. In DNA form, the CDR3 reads TGTGCCAGCAGCCTAAGAGGGTTTTCGGCTGCAACTAATGAAAAACTGTTTTTT. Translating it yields CASSLRGFSAATNEKLFF. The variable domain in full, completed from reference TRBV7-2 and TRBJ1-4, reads GAGVSQSPSNKVTEKGKDVELRCDPISGHTALYWYRQSLGQGLEFLIYFQGNSAPDKSGLPSDRFSAERTGGSVSTLTIQRTQQEDSAVYLCASSLRGFSAATNEKLFFGSGTQLSVL.

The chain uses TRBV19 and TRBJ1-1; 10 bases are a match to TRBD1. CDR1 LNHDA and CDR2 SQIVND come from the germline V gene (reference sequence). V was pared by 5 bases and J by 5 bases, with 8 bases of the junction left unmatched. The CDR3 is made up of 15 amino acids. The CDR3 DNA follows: TGTGCCAGTAGTCCCCAGGACAGGGGGTTTACTGAAGCTTTCTTT. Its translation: CASSPQDRGFTEAFF.

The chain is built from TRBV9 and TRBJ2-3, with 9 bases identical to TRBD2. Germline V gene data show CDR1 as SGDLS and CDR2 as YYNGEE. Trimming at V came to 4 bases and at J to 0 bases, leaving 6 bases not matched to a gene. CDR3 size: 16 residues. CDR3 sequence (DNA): TGTGCCAGCAGCTTGGGACTAGCCCTAAGCACAGATACGCAGTATTTT. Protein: CASSLGLALSTDTQYF.

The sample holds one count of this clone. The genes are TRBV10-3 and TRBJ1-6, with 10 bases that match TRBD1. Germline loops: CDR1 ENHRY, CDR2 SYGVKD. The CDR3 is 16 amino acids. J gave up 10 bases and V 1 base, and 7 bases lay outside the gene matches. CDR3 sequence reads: CAISELDRGLRSPLHF. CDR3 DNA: TGTGCCATCAGTGAGTTAGACAGGGGGCTAAGATCACCCCTCCACTTT.

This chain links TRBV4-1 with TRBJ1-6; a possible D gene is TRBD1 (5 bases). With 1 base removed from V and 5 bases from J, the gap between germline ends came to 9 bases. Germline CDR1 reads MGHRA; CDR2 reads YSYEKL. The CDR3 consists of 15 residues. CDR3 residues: CASSQVWGDNSPLHF. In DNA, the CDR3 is TGCGCCAGCAGCCAAGTGTGGGGGGATAATTCACCCCTCCACTTT.

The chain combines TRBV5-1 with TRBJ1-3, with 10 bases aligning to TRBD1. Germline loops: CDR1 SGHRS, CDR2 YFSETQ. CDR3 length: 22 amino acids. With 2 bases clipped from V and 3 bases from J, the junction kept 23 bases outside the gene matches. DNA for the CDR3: TGCGCCAGCAGCTTCCCAGACCGACAGACAGGGGGCGAATCGTTCGATGGAAACACCATATATTTT. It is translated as CASSFPDRQTGGESFDGNTIYF.

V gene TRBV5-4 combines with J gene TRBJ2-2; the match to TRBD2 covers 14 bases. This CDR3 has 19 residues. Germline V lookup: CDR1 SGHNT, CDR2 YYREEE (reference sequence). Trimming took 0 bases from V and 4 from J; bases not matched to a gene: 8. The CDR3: CASSLGLAGGLTVTGELFF. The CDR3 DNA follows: TGTGCCAGCAGCTTGGGACTAGCGGGGGGGCTCACTGTCACCGGGGAGCTGTTTTTT.

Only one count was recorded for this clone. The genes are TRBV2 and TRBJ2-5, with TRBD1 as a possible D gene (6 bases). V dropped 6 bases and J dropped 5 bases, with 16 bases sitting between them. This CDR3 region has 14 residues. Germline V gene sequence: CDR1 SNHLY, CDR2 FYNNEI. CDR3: CASSYGTSGETQYF. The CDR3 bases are TGTGCCAGCAGCTACGGGACATCGGGGGAGACCCAGTACTTC.

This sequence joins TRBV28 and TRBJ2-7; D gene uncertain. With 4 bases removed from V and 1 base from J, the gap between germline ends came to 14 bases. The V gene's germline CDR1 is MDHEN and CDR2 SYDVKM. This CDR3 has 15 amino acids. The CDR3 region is CASSSPRQASYEQYV. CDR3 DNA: TGTGCCAGCAGTTCCCCTCGGCAGGCGTCCTACGAGCAGTACGTC.

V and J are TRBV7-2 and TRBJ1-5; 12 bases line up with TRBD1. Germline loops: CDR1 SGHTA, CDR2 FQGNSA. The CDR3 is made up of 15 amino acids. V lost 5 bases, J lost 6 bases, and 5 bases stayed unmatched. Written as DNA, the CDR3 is TGTGCCAGCAGCCCGGGACAGGGGGCCGGTCAGCCCCAGCATTTT. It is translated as CASSPGQGAGQPQHF.

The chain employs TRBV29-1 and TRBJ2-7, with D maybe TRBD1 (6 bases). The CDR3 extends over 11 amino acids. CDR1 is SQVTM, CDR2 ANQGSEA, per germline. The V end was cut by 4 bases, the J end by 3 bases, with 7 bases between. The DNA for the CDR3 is TGCAGCGTTGGGACAGTCTACGAGCAGTACGTC. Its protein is CSVGTVYEQYV.

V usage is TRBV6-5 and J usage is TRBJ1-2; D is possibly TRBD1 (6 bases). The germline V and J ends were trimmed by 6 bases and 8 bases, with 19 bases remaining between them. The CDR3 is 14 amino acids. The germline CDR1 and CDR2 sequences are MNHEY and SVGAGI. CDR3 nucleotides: TGTGCCAGCAGAACGGGTTCACAGGGAAAGGGCTACACCTTC. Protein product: CASRTGSQGKGYTF.

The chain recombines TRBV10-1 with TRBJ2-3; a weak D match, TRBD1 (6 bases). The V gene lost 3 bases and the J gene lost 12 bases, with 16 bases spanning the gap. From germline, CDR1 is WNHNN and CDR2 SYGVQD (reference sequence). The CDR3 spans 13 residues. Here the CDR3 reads CASSESLQGHQYF. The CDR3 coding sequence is TGCGCCAGCAGTGAATCTTTACAGGGACACCAGTATTTT.

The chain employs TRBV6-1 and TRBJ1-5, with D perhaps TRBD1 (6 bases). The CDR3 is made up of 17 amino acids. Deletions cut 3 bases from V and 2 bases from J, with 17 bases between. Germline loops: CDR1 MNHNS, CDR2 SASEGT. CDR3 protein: CASSDRAGAQGNQPQHF. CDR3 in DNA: TGTGCCAGCAGTGATCGGGCAGGGGCGCAGGGCAATCAGCCCCAGCATTTT.

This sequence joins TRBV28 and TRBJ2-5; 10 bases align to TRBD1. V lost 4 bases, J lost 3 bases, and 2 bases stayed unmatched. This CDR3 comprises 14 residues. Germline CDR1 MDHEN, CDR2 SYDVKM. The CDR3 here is CASSYGTGEETQYF. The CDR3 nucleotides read TGTGCCAGCAGTTACGGGACAGGGGAAGAGACCCAGTACTTC.

CDR3 loop: CASSATVAEAFF. The CDR3 coding sequence is TGTGCCAGCAGTGCGACAGTGGCCGAAGCTTTCTTT. The chain is built from TRBV28 and TRBJ1-1; D is perhaps TRBD1 (5 bases). The germline CDR1 and CDR2 sequences are MDHEN and SYDVKM. V gave up 5 bases and J gave up 8 bases, with 12 bases separating them. The CDR3 is made up of 12 amino acids.

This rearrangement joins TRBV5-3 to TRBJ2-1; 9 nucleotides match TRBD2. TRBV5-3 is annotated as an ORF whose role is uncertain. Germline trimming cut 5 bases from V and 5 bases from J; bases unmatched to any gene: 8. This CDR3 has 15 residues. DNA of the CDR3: TGTGCCAGAAGATCCAGCGGGGGGTCCGACAATGAGCAGTTCTTC. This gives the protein CARRSSGGSDNEQFF.

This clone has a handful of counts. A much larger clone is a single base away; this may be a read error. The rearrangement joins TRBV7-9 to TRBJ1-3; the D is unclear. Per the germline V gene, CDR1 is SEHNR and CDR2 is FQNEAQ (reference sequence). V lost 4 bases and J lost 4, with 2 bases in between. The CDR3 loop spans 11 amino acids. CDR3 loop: CASSSGNTIYF. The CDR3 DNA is TGTGCCAGCAGCTCAGGAAACACCATATATTTT.

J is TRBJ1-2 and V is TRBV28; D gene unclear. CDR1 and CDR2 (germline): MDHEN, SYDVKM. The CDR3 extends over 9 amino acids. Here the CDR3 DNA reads TGTGAGCTAAACGATGGCTACACCTTC. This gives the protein CELNDGYTF.

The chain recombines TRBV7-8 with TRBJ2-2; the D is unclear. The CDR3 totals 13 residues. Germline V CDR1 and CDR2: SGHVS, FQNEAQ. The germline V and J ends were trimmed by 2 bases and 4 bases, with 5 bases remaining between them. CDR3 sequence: CASSLRFTGELFF. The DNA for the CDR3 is TGTGCCAGCAGCTTACGTTTCACCGGGGAGCTGTTTTTT.

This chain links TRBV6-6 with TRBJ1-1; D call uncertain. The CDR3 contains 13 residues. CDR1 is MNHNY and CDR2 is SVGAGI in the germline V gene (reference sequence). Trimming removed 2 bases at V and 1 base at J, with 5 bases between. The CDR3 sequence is CASSYEANTEAFF. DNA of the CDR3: TGTGCCAGCAGTTACGAAGCGAACACTGAAGCTTTCTTT.

CDR3 nucleotides: TGTGCCAGCAGCCAAGGGAGGGGGGGCCATACGCAGTATTTT. It yields the protein CASSQGRGGHTQYF. V is TRBV4-2 and J is TRBJ2-3, with D possibly TRBD2 on 7 matching bases. Germline CDR1 and CDR2: LGHNA and YNFKEQ. The CDR3 runs 14 residues. V was pared by 1 base and J by 7 bases, with 12 bases between.

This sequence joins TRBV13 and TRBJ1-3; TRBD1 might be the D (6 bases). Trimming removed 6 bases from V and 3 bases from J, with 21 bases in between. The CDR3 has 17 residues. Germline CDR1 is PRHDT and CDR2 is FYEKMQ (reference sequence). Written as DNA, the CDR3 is TGTGCCAGCAGTAAAGTCGCAGGGGCGCCGTATGGAAACACCATATATTTT. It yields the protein CASSKVAGAPYGNTIYF.

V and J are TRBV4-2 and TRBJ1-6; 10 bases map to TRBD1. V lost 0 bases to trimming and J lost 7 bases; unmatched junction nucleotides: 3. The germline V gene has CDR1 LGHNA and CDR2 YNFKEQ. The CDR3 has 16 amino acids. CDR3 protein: CASSQDGTGANSPLHF. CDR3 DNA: TGTGCCAGCAGCCAAGATGGGACAGGGGCCAATTCACCCCTCCACTTT.